The next 19 T cell receptor beta chains were all read from a single sample in a study of shared clonotypes between healthy human individuals. Sequenced by immunoSEQ multiplex PCR; TCRdb stores in-frame clones only, minus some. This sample has hundreds of thousands of clones, with 55% to 75% found just once. The sample consisted of memory CD4+ T cells sorted from blood. The subset is: CD45RA-negative fraction. These receptors were taken from a woman aged 25-40 years in good health.

The chain is built from TRBV28 and TRBJ1-2, with 8 bases aligning to TRBD1. The CDR3 is 12 residues long. CDR1 MDHEN and CDR2 SYDVKM come from the germline V gene. After removal of 7 bases from V and 3 bases from J, the junction contained 1 base not matched to a gene. The CDR3 spells CASNRGDYGYTF. In DNA, the CDR3 is TGTGCCAGCAACAGGGGGGACTATGGCTACACCTTC.

This clone was found a few times. The V call is TRBV18, the J call TRBJ2-7, with 8 bases lining up with TRBD1. The CDR3 is 13 residues long. The V gene's germline CDR1 is KGHSH and CDR2 LQKENI. Trimming at V came to 5 bases and at J to 3 bases, leaving 3 bases not matched to a gene. This CDR3 reads CASSGQGGYEQYF. The CDR3 nucleotides read TGTGCCAGCTCAGGACAGGGTGGCTACGAGCAGTACTTC.

A remark on this clone: Distinct nucleotide sequences in the sample also encode this CDR3. The chain uses TRBV19 and TRBJ2-1; the match to TRBD2 covers 10 bases. J was trimmed by 8 bases and V by 3 bases; bases with no gene match: 7. Germline loops: CDR1 LNHDA, CDR2 SQIVND (reference sequence). This CDR3 contains 15 residues. The CDR3 region is CASSIPSGSRDEQFF. The CDR3, as DNA: TGTGCCAGTAGTATTCCTAGCGGGAGCCGCGATGAGCAGTTCTTC.

This chain joins TRBV6-1 and TRBJ2-7; 14 bases align to TRBD2. This CDR3 spans 15 amino acids. Trimming took 6 bases from V and 5 from J; bases not matched to a gene: 6. CDR1 is MNHNS and CDR2 is SASEGT in the germline V gene. CDR3 residues: CASRGTSGRSDEQYF. The CDR3 nucleotides read TGTGCCAGCAGAGGGACTAGCGGGAGATCTGACGAGCAGTACTTC.

The chain uses TRBV28 and TRBJ2-1; TRBD1 might be the D (6 bases). The CDR3 spans 11 residues. Trimming left V 5 bases short and J 11 bases short, with 10 bases between. The germline CDR1 and CDR2 sequences are MDHEN and SYDVKM. CDR3 sequence (DNA): TGTGCCAGCAGTCTGACAGGTCAGCAGTTCTTC. Its translation is CASSLTGQQFF. The whole variable domain, filled in from reference TRBV28 and TRBJ2-1, reads DVKVTQSSRYLVKRTGEKVFLECVQDMDHENMFWYRQDPGLGLRLIYFSYDVKMKEKGDIPEGYSVSREKKERFSLILESASTNQTSMYLCASSLTGQQFFGPGTRLTVL.

The chain is built from TRBV5-1 and TRBJ2-6, with 9 bases aligning to TRBD2. CDR1 is SGHRS, CDR2 YFSETQ, per germline. After removal of 1 base from V and 0 bases from J, the junction contained 5 bases not matched to a gene. This CDR3 has 18 residues. The CDR3, as DNA: TGCGCCAGCAGCTTGATGGCGGGAGGGAGCTCTGGGGCCAACGTCCTGACTTTC. It codes for CASSLMAGGSSGANVLTF.

The chain is built from TRBV5-1 and TRBJ1-2, with unresolved D. CDR3 length equals 14 residues. Per the germline V gene, CDR1 is SGHRS and CDR2 is YFSETQ. The V gene lost 0 bases and the J gene lost 7 bases, with 13 bases spanning the gap. The CDR3 loop reads CASSLDGGWSGYTF. CDR3 nucleotide sequence: TGCGCCAGCAGCTTGGATGGAGGGTGGAGTGGCTACACCTTC.

The chain is built from TRBV6-5 and TRBJ1-5, with D possibly being TRBD1 (5 bases). The CDR3 extends over 15 amino acids. Trimming took 0 bases from V and 3 from J, leaving 9 bases between them. Germline V gene sequence: CDR1 MNHEY, CDR2 SVGAGI. The CDR3 here is CASSYSAGINQPQHF. The DNA for the CDR3 is TGTGCCAGCAGTTACTCAGCAGGGATCAATCAGCCCCAGCATTTT.

A remark on this clone: Mismatch with germline at one junction end may stem from a read error. The chain carries TRBV20-1 and TRBJ2-5; D might be TRBD2 (6 bases). The length of the CDR3 is 11 residues. The germline gives CDR1 DFQATT, CDR2 SNEGSKA (reference sequence). The CDR3: CSARAGSASHF. The DNA for the CDR3 is TGCAGTGCTAGGGCGGGGTCAGCCAGCCACTTC.

The rearrangement uses TRBV5-4 and TRBJ2-7; 7 bases line up with TRBD2. Germline CDR1 reads SGHNT; CDR2 reads YYREEE (reference sequence). V shed 2 bases, J shed 5 bases, and the junction held 10 bases outside the gene matches. The CDR3 extends over 15 amino acids. The CDR3 coding sequence is TGTGCCAGCAGCTTCCCGGGGGGTTCTATCCACGAGCAGTACTTC. This sequence encodes CASSFPGGSIHEQYF. The full variable domain, its missing parts supplied by reference TRBV5-4 and TRBJ2-7, is ETGVTQSPTHLIKTRGQQVTLRCSSQSGHNTVSWYQQALGQGPQFIFQYYREEENGRGNFPPRFSGLQFPNYSSELNVNALELDDSALYLCASSFPGGSIHEQYFGPGTRLTVT.

The chain uses TRBV5-1 and TRBJ2-5; D remains unclear. V was trimmed by 7 bases and J by 4 bases, leaving 11 bases between them. The CDR3 sequence is 12 residues long. Germline assignment: CDR1 SGHRS and CDR2 YFSETQ. The CDR3 protein is CASGVARETQYF. The DNA for the CDR3 is TGCGCCAGCGGTGTCGCACGAGAGACCCAGTACTTC.

This clone showed up just a few times. This chain links TRBV11-2 with TRBJ1-2; D gene unclear. The CDR3 is made up of 12 amino acids. CDR1 is SGHAT and CDR2 is FQNNGV in the germline V gene. The V end was cut by 2 bases, the J end by 4 bases, with 5 bases between. In DNA form, the CDR3 reads TGTGCCAGCAGCTTACTTCCCTATGGCTACACCTTC. Residues: CASSLLPYGYTF.

This sequence joins TRBV29-1 and TRBJ2-2; D is ambiguous. V was shortened by 4 bases and J by 5 bases, with 14 bases between the two germline ends. The CDR3 runs 14 residues. Germline CDR1 and CDR2: SQVTM and ANQGSEA. The CDR3 bases are TGCAGCGTTGCCTACCTAAGTGGGACCGGGGAGCTGTTTTTT. This translates into CSVAYLSGTGELFF.

This clone came up a few times. This chain joins TRBV5-8 and TRBJ1-4; 11 nucleotides line up with TRBD1. After removal of 4 bases from V and 10 bases from J, the junction contained 9 bases not matched to a gene. CDR1 SGHTS and CDR2 YDEGEE come from the germline V gene. CDR3 size: 15 residues. The CDR3 DNA follows: TGTGCCAGCAGCGGGGGACAGGGGGGACAAGGAAAACTGTTTTTT. It specifies CASSGGQGGQGKLFF.

The chain joins TRBV7-7 to TRBJ2-3; D gene uncertain. Between the trimmed V and J ends, which lost 2 bases and 4 bases, there was a span of 7 bases. The V gene's germline CDR1 is SSHAT and CDR2 FNYEAQ (reference sequence). This CDR3 is built from 13 residues. CDR3 protein: CASSLSEADTQYF. Here the CDR3 DNA reads TGTGCCAGCAGCTTAAGCGAGGCAGATACGCAGTATTTT.

The CDR3 nucleotides read TGTGCCAGCAGCCAACGGGACGGCCGAACTAATGAAAAACTGTTTTTT. Protein: CASSQRDGRTNEKLFF. The rearrangement joins TRBV9 to TRBJ1-4, with D tentatively TRBD1 (5 bases). The CDR3 has 16 residues. V was clipped by 4 bases and J by 1 base, with 14 bases between them. Looked up from germline, CDR1 is SGDLS and CDR2 is YYNGEE.

The rearrangement joins TRBV7-2 to TRBJ2-3, with D perhaps matching TRBD2 (5 bases). Trimming took off 1 base at V and 7 bases at J, with 18 bases between the two ends. Germline lookup yields CDR1 SGHTA and CDR2 FQGNSA. This CDR3 has 16 amino acids. The CDR3 bases are TGTGCCAGCAGCTTAGTTCACATTGATCTAGCCAATACGCAGTATTTT. This sequence encodes CASSLVHIDLANTQYF.

This clone was seen a few times. The chain employs TRBV11-1 and TRBJ1-1; D is possibly TRBD1 (5 bases). The length of the CDR3 is 16 residues. CDR1 and CDR2 from the germline V gene are SGHAT and FQDESV (reference sequence). V lost 5 bases, J lost 2 bases, and 18 bases lay in between. The CDR3 coding sequence is TGTGCCAGCAGCCGAATTCCCTCGGGGGTAAACACTGAAGCTTTCTTT. The encoded protein is CASSRIPSGVNTEAFF.

In its sample, this clone was seen many times. In DNA, the CDR3 is TGTGCCAGCAGTTGGACTAGCGGTACAGATACGCAGTATTTT. As protein: CASSWTSGTDTQYF. The chain is built from TRBV28 and TRBJ2-3; 10 nucleotides align to TRBD2. Germline CDR1 reads MDHEN; CDR2 reads SYDVKM. The CDR3 is made up of 14 amino acids. V trimming: 4 bases; J trimming: 3 bases; junction bases outside the gene matches: 1.